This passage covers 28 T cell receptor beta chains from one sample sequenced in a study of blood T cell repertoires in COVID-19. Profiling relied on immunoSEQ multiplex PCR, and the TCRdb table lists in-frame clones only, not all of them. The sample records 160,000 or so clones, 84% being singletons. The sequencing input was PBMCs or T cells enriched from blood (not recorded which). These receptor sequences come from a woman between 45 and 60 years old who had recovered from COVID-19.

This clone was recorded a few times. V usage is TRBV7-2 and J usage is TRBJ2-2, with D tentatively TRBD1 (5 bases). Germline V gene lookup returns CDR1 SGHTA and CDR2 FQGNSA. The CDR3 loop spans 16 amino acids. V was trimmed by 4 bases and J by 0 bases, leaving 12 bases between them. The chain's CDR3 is CASSSKGQSNTGELFF. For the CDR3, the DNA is TGTGCCAGCAGCTCCAAAGGACAATCGAACACCGGGGAGCTGTTTTTT.

The CDR3 DNA reads TGTGCCAGCTATTCCGGTGAAGCTTTCTTT. It is translated as CASYSGEAFF. This chain uses TRBV6-6 with TRBJ1-1; D gene uncertain. The V end was cut by 8 bases, the J end by 7 bases, with 8 bases between. Germline CDR1 MNHNY, CDR2 SVGAGI (reference sequence). This CDR3 contains 10 residues.

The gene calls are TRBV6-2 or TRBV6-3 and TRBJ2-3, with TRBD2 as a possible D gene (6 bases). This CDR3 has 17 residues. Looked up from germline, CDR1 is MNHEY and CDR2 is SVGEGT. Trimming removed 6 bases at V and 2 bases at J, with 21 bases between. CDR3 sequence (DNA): TGTGCCAGCAGCCCTGGACTAACCAACCTTTACACAGATACGCAGTATTTT. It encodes CASSPGLTNLYTDTQYF.

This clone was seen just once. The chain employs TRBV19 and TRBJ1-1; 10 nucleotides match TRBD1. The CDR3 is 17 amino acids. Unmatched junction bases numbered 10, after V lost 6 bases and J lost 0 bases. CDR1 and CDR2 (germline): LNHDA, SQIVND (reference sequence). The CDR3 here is CASSARTGGRLNTEAFF. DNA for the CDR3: TGTGCCAGTAGCGCACGGACAGGGGGTCGGTTGAACACTGAAGCTTTCTTT. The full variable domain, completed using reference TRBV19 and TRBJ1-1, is DGGITQSPKYLFRKEGQNVTLSCEQNLNHDAMYWYRQDPGQGLRLIYYSQIVNDFQKGDIAEGYSVSREKKESFPLTVTSAQKNPTAFYLCASSARTGGRLNTEAFFGQGTRLTVV.

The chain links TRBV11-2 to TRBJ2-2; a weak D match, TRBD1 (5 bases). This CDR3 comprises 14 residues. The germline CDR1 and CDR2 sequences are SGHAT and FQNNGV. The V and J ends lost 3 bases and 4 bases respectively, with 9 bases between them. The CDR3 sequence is CASSFGQPTGELFF. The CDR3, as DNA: TGTGCCAGCAGCTTTGGACAACCCACCGGGGAGCTGTTTTTT.

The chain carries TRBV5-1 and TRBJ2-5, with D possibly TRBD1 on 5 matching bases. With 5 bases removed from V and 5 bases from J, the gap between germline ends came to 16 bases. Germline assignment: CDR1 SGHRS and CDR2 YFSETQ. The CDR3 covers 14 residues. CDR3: CASSYSGIAETQYF. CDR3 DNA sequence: TGCGCCAGCAGTTACTCAGGGATTGCGGAGACCCAGTACTTC.

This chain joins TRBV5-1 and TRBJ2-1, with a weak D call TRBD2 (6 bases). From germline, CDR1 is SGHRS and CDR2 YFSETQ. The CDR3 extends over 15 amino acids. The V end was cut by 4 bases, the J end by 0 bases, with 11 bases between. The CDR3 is CASSPGGSSYNEQFF. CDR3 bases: TGCGCCAGCAGCCCCGGGGGTAGCTCCTACAATGAGCAGTTCTTC. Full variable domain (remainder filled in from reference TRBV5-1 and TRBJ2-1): KAGVTQTPRYLIKTRGQQVTLSCSPISGHRSVSWYQQTPGQGLQFLFEYFSETQRNKGNFPGRFSGRQFSNSRSEMNVSTLELGDSALYLCASSPGGSSYNEQFFGPGTRLTVL.

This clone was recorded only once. In nucleotides, the CDR3 is TGTGCCAGCAGCCTAATCGACAGGGATAGGACAGGCTACACCTTC. This gives the protein CASSLIDRDRTGYTF. This sequence joins TRBV14 and TRBJ1-2, with 7 bases lining up with TRBD1. Germline trimming cut 4 bases from V and 8 bases from J; bases unmatched to any gene: 13. There are 15 residues in the CDR3. Germline CDR1 and CDR2: SGHDN and FVKESK.

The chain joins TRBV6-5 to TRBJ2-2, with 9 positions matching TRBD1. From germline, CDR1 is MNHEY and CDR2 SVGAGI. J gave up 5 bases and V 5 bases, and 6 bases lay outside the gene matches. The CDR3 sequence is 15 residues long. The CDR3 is CASSLQGAGTGELFF. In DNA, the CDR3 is TGTGCCAGCAGTCTACAGGGGGCGGGGACCGGGGAGCTGTTTTTT.

The CDR3: CASSFRGAGETQYF. The CDR3 DNA reads TGTGCCAGCAGCTTCAGGGGGGCCGGGGAGACCCAGTACTTC. The chain employs TRBV5-4 and TRBJ2-5, with a weak D call TRBD1 (7 bases). The length of the CDR3 is 14 residues. V dropped 2 bases and J dropped 5 bases, with 13 bases sitting between them. Germline V gene lookup returns CDR1 SGHNT and CDR2 YYREEE (reference sequence).

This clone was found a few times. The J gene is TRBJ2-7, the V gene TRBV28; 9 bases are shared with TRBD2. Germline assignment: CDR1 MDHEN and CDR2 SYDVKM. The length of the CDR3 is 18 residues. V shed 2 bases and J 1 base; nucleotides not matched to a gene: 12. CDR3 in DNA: TGTGCCAGCAGTTTAACCCCTGGAAGCGGGAGGAGTTCCTACGAGCAGTACTTC. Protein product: CASSLTPGSGRSSYEQYF.

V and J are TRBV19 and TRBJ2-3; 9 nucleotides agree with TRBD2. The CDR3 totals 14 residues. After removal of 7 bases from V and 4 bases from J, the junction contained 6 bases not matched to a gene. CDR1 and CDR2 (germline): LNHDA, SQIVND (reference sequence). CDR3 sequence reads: CASNGAGGPDTQYF. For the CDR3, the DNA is TGTGCCAGTAACGGGGCGGGGGGGCCAGATACGCAGTATTTT. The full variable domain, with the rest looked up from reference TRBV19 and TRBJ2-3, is DGGITQSPKYLFRKEGQNVTLSCEQNLNHDAMYWYRQDPGQGLRLIYYSQIVNDFQKGDIAEGYSVSREKKESFPLTVTSAQKNPTAFYLCASNGAGGPDTQYFGPGTRLTVL.

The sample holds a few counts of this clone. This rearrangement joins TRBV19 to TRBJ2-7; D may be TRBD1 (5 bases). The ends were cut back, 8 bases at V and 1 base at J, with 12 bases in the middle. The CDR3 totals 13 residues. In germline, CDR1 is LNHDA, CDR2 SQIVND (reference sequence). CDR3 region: CASASPGSYEQYF. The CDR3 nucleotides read TGTGCCAGTGCGTCCCCAGGGTCCTACGAGCAGTACTTC.

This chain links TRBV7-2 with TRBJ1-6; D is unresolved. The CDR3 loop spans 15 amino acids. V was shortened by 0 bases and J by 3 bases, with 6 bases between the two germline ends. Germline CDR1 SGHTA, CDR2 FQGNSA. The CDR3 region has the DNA TGTGCCAGCAGCTTAGCGTCACTCTATAATTCACCCCTCCACTTT. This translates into CASSLASLYNSPLHF.

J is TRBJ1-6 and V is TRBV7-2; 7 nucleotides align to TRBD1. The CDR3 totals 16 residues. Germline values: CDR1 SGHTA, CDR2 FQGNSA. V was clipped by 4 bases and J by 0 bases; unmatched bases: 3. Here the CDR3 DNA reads TGTGCCAGCAGCTATTACAGGGGCTCCTATAATTCACCCCTCCACTTT. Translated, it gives CASSYYRGSYNSPLHF. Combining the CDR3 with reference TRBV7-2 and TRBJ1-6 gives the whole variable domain GAGVSQSPSNKVTEKGKDVELRCDPISGHTALYWYRQSLGQGLEFLIYFQGNSAPDKSGLPSDRFSAERTGGSVSTLTIQRTQQEDSAVYLCASSYYRGSYNSPLHFGNGTRLTVT.

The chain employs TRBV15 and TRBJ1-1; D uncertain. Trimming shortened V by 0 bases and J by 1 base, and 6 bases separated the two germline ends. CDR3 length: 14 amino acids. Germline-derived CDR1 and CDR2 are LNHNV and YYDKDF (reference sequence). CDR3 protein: CATSRDRENTEAFF. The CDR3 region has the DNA TGTGCCACCAGCAGAGATCGGGAGAACACTGAAGCTTTCTTT.

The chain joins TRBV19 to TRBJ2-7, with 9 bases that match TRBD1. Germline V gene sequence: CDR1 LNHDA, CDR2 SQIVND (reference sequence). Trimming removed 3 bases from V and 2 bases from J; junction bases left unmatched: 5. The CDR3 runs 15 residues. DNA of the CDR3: TGTGCCAGTAGTATGACGGGACAGGGTCCCTACGAGCAGTACTTC. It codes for CASSMTGQGPYEQYF.

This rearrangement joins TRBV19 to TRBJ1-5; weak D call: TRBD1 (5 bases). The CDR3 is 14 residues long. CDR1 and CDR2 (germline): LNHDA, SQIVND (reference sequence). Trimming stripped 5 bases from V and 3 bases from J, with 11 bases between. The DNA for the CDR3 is TGTGCCAGTAGTTATCAGGGCGACAATCAGCCCCAGCATTTT. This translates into CASSYQGDNQPQHF. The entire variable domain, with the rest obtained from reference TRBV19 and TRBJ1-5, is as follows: DGGITQSPKYLFRKEGQNVTLSCEQNLNHDAMYWYRQDPGQGLRLIYYSQIVNDFQKGDIAEGYSVSREKKESFPLTVTSAQKNPTAFYLCASSYQGDNQPQHFGDGTRLSIL.

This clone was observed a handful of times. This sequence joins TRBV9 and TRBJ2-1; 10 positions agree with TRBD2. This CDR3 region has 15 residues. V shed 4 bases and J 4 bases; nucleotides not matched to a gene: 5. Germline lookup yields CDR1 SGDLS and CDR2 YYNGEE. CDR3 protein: CASSFRTSGYNEQFF. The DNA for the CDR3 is TGTGCCAGCAGCTTTCGGACTAGCGGATACAATGAGCAGTTCTTC.

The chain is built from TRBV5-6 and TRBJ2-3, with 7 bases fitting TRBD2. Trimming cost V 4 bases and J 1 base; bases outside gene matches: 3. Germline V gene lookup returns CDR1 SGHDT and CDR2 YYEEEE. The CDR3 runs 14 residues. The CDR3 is CASSGRAGTDTQYF. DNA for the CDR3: TGTGCCAGCAGCGGGAGGGCGGGCACAGATACGCAGTATTTT. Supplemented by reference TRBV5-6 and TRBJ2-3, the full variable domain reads DAGVTQSPTHLIKTRGQQVTLRCSPKSGHDTVSWYQQALGQGPQFIFQYYEEEERQRGNFPDRFSGHQFPNYSSELNVNALLLGDSALYLCASSGRAGTDTQYFGPGTRLTVL.

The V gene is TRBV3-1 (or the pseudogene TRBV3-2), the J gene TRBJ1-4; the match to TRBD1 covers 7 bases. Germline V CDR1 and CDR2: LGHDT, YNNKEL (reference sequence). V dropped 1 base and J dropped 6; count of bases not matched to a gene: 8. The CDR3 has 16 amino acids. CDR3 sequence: CASSQGGGPPYEKLFF. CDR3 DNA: TGTGCCAGCAGCCAAGGAGGGGGCCCACCTTATGAAAAACTGTTTTTT.

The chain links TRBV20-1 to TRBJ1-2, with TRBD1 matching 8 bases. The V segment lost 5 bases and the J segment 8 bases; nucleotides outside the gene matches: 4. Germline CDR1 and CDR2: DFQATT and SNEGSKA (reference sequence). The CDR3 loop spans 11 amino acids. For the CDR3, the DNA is TGCAGTGCTGGACAGGGCTCCGGCTACACCTTC. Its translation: CSAGQGSGYTF.

CDR3 sequence reads: CASSGGTSGVSFF. CDR3 nucleotide sequence: TGTGCCAGCTCCGGGGGGACTAGCGGGGTCTCTTTCTTC. The J gene is TRBJ2-1, the V gene TRBV21-1; the table's D gene call, TRBD2, was not cross checked with the DNA. TRBV21-1 is a known pseudogene. The CDR3 length is 13 residues.

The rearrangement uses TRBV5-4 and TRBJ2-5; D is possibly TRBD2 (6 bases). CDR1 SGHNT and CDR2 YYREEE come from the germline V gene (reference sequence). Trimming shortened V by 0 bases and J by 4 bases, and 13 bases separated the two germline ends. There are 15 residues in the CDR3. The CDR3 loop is CASSLDWRALETQYF. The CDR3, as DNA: TGTGCCAGCAGCTTGGATTGGAGGGCCCTAGAGACCCAGTACTTC.

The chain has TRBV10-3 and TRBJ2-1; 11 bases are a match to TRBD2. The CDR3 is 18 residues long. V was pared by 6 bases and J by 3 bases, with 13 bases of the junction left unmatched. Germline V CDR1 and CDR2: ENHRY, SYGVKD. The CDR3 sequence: CAISRLGDLAGGYNEQFF. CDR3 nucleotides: TGTGCCATCAGCCGACTAGGAGACCTAGCGGGGGGCTACAATGAGCAGTTCTTC.

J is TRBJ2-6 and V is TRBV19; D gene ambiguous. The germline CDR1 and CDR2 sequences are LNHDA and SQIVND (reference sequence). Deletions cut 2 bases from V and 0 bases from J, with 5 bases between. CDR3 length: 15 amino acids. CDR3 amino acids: CASSIIYSGANVLTF. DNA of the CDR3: TGTGCCAGTAGTATAATCTACTCTGGGGCCAACGTCCTGACTTTC.

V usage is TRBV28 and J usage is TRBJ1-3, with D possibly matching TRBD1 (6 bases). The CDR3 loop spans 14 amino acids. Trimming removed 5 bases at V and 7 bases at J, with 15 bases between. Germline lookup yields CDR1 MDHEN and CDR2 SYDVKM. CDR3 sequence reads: CASSLRGYGNTIYF. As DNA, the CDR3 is TGTGCCAGCAGTCTCAGGGGCTACGGGAACACCATATATTTT.

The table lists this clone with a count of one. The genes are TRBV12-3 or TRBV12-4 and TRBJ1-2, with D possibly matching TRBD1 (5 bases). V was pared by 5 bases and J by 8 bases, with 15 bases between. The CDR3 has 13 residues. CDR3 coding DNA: TGTGCCAGCAGTCTGGCGGTGGGGCCGGGCTACACCTTC. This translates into CASSLAVGPGYTF.